This T cell receptor beta chain was obtained from a study of CD8+ T cells in alopecia areata. The overall study: The study gave tofacitinib for 6 to 18 months, then 6 months off drug. Study-wide points: Sequencing of scalp samples also captures resident alphabeta T cells of normal skin. Unlike in mice, where it was clearer, TCR sharing across patients was less clear, possibly HLA-related.

Germline values: CDR1 SGHNT, CDR2 YYREEE (reference sequence). This CDR3 is built from 12 residues. Between the trimmed V and J ends, which lost 3 bases and 8 bases, there was a span of 11 bases. The researchers isolated CD4+ and CD8+ T cells from PBMCs by sorting. Sequencing used cDNA as its template, made by extracting RNA and reverse transcribing it. Clones were read by immunoSEQ multiplex PCR, and TCRdb kept only the in-frame ones, dropping some. This table holds 200,000 to 250,000 clones, 50% to 60% found once. With regard to this clone: Its specificity is unknown.

This rearrangement joins TRBV5-4 to TRBJ1-2; D remains unclear. The sequence was obtained from a human donor with alopecia areata. Sequencing used CD4+ T cells sorted from blood, obtained at week 0. The CDR3 is CASSSNLNGYTF. CDR3 bases: TGTGCCAGCAGCTCCAACCTGAACGGCTACACCTTC.